This T cell receptor beta chain is drawn from a study of cytomegalovirus exposure and HLA in healthy donors. Overall study results and limits: Many donors carried some public TCRs, although rarity characterized most TCR sequences.

As concerns this clone: Its target is unknown.

The germline gives CDR1 LNHNV, CDR2 YYDKDF (reference sequence). Trimming removed 0 bases from V and 3 bases from J, with 10 bases in between. The CDR3 loop spans 15 amino acids. Primers for the PCR totalled 60 Vbeta and 13 Jbeta. In the study's own analysis: Some 11 million of the 80 million or so unique TCR beta chains counted in a later analysis were shared. Repertoires were generated with immunoSEQ multiplex PCR, while TCRdb's copy carries only in-frame clones and drops some. D and trimming come from the DNA, and the V and J calls and clone size come from that table. This sample has roughly 150,000 clones; over 60% occur once, and the top ten carry roughly 3.1%.

The chain carries TRBV15 and TRBJ2-3; unclear D gene. This receptor was obtained from a woman aged 30 to 39 in good health and CMV-seropositive. The sequencing input was PBMCs. The CDR3 nucleotides are TGTGCCACCAGCAGAGATTTTACTCGAACAGATACGCAGTATTTT. It yields the protein CATSRDFTRTDTQYF.